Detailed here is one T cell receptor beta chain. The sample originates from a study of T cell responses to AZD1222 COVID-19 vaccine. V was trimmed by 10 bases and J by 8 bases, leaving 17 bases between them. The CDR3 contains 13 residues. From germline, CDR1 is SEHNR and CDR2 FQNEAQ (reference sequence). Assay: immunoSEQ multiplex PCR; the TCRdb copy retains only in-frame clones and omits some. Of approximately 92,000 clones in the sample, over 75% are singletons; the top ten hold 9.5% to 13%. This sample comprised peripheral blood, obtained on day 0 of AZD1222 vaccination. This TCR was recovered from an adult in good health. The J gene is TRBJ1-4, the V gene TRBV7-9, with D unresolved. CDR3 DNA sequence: TGTGCCACCTCGGGTAGGTCGGACGAAAAACTGTTTTTT. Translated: CATSGRSDEKLFF.